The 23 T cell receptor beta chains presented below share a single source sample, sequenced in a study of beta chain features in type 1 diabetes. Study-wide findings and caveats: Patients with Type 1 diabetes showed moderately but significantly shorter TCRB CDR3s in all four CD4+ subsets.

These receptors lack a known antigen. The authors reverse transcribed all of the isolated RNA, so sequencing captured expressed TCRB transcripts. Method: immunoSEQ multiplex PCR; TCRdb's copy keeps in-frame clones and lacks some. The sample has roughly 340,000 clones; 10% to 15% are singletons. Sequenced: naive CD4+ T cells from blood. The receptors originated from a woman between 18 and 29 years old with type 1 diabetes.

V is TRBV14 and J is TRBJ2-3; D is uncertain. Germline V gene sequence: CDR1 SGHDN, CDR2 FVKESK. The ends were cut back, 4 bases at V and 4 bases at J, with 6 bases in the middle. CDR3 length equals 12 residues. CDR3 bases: TGTGCCAGCAGCCCCTTCCCAGATACGCAGTATTTT. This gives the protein CASSPFPDTQYF. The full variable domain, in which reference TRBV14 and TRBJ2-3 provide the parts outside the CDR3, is EAGVTQFPSHSVIEKGQTVTLRCDPISGHDNLYWYRRVMGKEIKFLLHFVKESKQDESGMPNNRFLAERTGGTYSTLKVQPAELEDSGVYFCASSPFPDTQYFGPGTRLTVL.

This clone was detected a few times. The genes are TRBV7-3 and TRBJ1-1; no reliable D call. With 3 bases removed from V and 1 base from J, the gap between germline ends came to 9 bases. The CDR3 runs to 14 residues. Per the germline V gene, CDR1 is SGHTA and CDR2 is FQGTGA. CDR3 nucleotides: TGTGCCAGCAGCTTGACGGGGAGGAACACTGAAGCTTTCTTT. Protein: CASSLTGRNTEAFF.

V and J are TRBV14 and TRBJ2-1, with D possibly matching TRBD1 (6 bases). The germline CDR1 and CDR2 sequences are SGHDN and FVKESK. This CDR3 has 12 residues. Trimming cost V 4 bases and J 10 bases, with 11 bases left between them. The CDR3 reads CASSLKDREQFF. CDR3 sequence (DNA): TGTGCCAGCAGCCTAAAGGACAGAGAGCAGTTCTTC.

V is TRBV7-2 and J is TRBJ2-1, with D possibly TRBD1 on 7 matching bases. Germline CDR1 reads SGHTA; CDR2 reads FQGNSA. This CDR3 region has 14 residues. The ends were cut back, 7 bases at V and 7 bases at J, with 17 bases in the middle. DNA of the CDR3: TGTGCCAGCACCCAGGGGGGCAGGGTGAATGAGCAGTTCTTC. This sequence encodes CASTQGGRVNEQFF.

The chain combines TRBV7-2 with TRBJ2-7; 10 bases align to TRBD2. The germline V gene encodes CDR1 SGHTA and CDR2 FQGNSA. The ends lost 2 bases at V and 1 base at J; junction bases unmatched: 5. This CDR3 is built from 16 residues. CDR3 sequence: CASSLSGTSASYEQYF. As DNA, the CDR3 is TGTGCCAGCAGCTTATCGGGGACTAGCGCTTCCTACGAGCAGTACTTC.

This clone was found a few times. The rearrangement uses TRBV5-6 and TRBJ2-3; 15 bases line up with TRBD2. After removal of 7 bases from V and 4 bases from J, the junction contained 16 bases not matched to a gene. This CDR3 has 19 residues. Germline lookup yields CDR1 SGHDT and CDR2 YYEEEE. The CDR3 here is CASRKMAGTSGRLADTQYF. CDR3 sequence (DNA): TGTGCCAGCCGTAAGATGGCCGGGACTAGCGGGAGGTTGGCAGATACGCAGTATTTT.

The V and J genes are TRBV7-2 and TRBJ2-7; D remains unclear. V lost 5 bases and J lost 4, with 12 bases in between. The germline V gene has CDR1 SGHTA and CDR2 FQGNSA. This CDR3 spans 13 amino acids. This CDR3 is CASSREALYEQYF. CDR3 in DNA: TGTGCCAGCAGCCGAGAGGCCCTTTACGAGCAGTACTTC.

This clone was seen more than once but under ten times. The CDR3 DNA reads TGTGCCAGCAGCGTAATTTTACTAGCGGGCTACAATGAGCAGTTCTTC. Amino acids: CASSVILLAGYNEQFF. The chain couples TRBV9 to TRBJ2-1; 9 nucleotides align to TRBD2. Germline trimming cut 1 base from V and 3 bases from J; bases unmatched to any gene: 5. Germline CDR1 and CDR2: SGDLS and YYNGEE. The CDR3 is made up of 16 amino acids. Based on the CDR3 plus reference TRBV9 and TRBJ2-1, the full variable domain is DSGVTQTPKHLITATGQRVTLRCSPRSGDLSVYWYQQSLDQGLQFLIQYYNGEERAKGNILERFSAQQFPDLHSELNLSSLELGDSALYFCASSVILLAGYNEQFFGPGTRLTVL.

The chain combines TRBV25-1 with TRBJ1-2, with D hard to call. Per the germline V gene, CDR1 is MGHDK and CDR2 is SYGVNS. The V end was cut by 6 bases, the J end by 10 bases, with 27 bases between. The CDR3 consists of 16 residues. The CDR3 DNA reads TGTGCCAGCAGCGACACCTCCCGGCAGCCTGAGTTCGACTACACCTTC. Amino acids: CASSDTSRQPEFDYTF.

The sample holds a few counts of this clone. CDR3 region: CSVTGQGAWMDEQYF. The CDR3 DNA reads TGCAGCGTCACGGGACAGGGGGCTTGGATGGACGAGCAGTACTTC. The rearrangement uses TRBV29-1 and TRBJ2-7; 12 bases are shared with TRBD1. This CDR3 comprises 15 residues. Germline V gene lookup returns CDR1 SQVTM and CDR2 ANQGSEA. The V gene end was trimmed by 6 bases and the J gene end by 5 bases; junction bases not matched to a gene: 11.

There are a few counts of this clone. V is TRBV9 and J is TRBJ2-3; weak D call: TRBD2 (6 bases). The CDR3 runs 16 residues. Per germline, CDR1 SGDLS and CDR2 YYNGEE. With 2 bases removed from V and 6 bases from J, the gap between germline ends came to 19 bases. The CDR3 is CASSVLETSISDTQYF. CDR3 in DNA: TGTGCCAGCAGCGTCCTAGAGACTAGTATATCGGATACGCAGTATTTT.

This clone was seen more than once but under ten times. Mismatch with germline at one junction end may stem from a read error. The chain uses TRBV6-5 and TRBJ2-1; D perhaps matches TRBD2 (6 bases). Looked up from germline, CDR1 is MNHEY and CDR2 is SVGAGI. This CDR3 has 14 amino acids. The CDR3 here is CASSSAGSNNEQFF. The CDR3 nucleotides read TGTGCTAGCAGTTCGGCGGGATCCAACAATGAGCAGTTCTTC.

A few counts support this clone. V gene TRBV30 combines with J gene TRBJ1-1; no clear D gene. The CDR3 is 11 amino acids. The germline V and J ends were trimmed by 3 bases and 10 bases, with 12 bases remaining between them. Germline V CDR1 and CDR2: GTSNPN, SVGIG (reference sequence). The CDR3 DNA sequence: TGTGCCTGGAGAGGCGGGATTGTAGCTTTCTTT. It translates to CAWRGGIVAFF.

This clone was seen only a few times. The CDR3 DNA reads as TGTGCCAGCTCACTCAGGGGACTACTTCCTTCGAACACCGGGGAGCTGTTTTTT. Translated: CASSLRGLLPSNTGELFF. The rearrangement uses TRBV18 and TRBJ2-2, with a possible D match to TRBD2 (7 bases). The CDR3 contains 18 residues. V dropped 4 bases and J dropped 0 bases, with 18 bases sitting between them. Per the germline V gene, CDR1 is KGHSH and CDR2 is LQKENI. The full variable domain, in which reference TRBV18 and TRBJ2-2 provide the parts outside the CDR3, is NAGVMQNPRHLVRRRGQEARLRCSPMKGHSHVYWYRQLPEEGLKFMVYLQKENIIDESGMPKERFSAEFPKEGPSILRIQQVVRGDSAAYFCASSLRGLLPSNTGELFFGEGSRLTVL.

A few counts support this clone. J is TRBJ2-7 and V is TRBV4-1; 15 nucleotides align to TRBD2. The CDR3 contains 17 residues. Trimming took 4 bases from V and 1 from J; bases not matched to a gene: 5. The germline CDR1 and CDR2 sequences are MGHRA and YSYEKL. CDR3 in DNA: TGCGCCAGCAGCCTGGGACTAGCGGGAGGCGCGTCCTACGAGCAGTACTTC. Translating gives CASSLGLAGGASYEQYF.

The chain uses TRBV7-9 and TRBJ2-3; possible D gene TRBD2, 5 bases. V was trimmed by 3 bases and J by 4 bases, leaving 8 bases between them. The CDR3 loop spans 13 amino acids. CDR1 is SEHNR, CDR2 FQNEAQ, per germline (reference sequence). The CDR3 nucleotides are TGTGCCAGCAGCTTTACCGGGGCAGATACGCAGTATTTT. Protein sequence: CASSFTGADTQYF.

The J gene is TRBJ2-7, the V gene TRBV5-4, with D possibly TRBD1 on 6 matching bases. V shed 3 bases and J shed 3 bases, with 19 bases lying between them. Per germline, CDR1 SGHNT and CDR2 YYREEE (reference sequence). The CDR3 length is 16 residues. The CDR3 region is CASSSSTGSWGYEQYF. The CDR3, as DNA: TGTGCCAGCAGCTCGTCTACAGGGTCCTGGGGCTACGAGCAGTACTTC.

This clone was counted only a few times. The CDR3 here is CASSLPGQQETQYF. CDR3 DNA: TGCGCCAGCAGTCTCCCGGGACAGCAAGAGACCCAGTACTTC. This chain connects TRBV23-1 to TRBJ2-5, with 7 bases aligning to TRBD1. TRBV23-1 is sorted into the ORF group, with uncertain function. Losses at the gene ends were 4 bases for V and 2 bases for J; bases not matched to a gene: 4. There are 14 residues in the CDR3.

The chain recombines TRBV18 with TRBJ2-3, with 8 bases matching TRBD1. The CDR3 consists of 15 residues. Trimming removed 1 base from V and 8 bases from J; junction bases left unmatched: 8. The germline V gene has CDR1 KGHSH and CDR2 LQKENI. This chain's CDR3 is CASSPRTGFIGTQYF. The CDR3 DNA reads TGTGCCAGCTCACCACGGACAGGGTTCATCGGTACGCAGTATTTT. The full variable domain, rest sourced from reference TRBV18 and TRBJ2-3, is NAGVMQNPRHLVRRRGQEARLRCSPMKGHSHVYWYRQLPEEGLKFMVYLQKENIIDESGMPKERFSAEFPKEGPSILRIQQVVRGDSAAYFCASSPRTGFIGTQYFGPGTRLTVL.

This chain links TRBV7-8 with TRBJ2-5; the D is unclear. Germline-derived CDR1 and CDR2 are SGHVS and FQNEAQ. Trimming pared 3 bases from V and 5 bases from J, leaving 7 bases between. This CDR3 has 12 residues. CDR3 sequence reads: CASSFLTETQYF. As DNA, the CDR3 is TGTGCCAGCAGCTTCCTAACGGAGACCCAGTACTTC.

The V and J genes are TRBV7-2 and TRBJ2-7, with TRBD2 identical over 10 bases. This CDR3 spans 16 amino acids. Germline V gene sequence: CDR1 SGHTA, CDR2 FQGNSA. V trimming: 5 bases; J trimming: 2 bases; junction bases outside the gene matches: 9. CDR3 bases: TGTGCCAGCAGCCCGAGTACCGGACTAGCGGCCTACGAGCAGTACTTC. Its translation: CASSPSTGLAAYEQYF.

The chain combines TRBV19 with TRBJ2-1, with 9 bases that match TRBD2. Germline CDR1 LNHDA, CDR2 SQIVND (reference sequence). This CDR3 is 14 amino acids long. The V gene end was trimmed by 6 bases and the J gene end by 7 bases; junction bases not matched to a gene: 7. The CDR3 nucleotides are TGTGCCAGTAGGGCTAGCGGGGTAATGAATGAGCAGTTCTTC. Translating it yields CASRASGVMNEQFF.

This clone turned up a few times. The CDR3 DNA sequence: TGTGCCAGCAGTGAGGACAGGGGAGGGGATACGCAGTATTTT. Translating it yields CASSEDRGGDTQYF. V and J are TRBV7-2 and TRBJ2-3, with 9 bases that match TRBD1. With 6 bases clipped from V and 6 bases from J, the junction kept 7 bases outside the gene matches. Per germline, CDR1 SGHTA and CDR2 FQGNSA. The CDR3 totals 14 residues.